The 8 T cell receptor beta chains listed next were all sequenced from one sample in a study of cytomegalovirus exposure and HLA in healthy donors. PCR involved 60 Vbeta and 13 Jbeta primers. Sequencing used immunoSEQ multiplex PCR; TCRdb keeps in-frame clones, though not all of them. The sample includes 35,000 to 45,000 clones. Sequenced input: PBMCs. These receptors were collected from a human donor in good health.

This chain links TRBV5-1 with TRBJ1-6, with 7 bases aligning to TRBD1. Germline assignment: CDR1 SGHRS and CDR2 YFSETQ. The length of the CDR3 is 15 residues. V dropped 5 bases and J dropped 8; count of bases not matched to a gene: 10. Here the CDR3 reads CASRSTGAKDSPLHF. The CDR3 region has the DNA TGCGCCAGCAGGTCAACAGGGGCGAAGGATTCACCCCTCCACTTT.

The chain recombines TRBV18 with TRBJ1-2; D gene unclear. CDR1 KGHSH and CDR2 LQKENI come from the germline V gene. Trimming took off 2 bases at V and 12 bases at J, with 16 bases between the two ends. The CDR3 has 13 amino acids. The CDR3 DNA follows: TGTGCCAGCTCACCATTGAACGACTTGAGCGACACCTTC. Translating it yields CASSPLNDLSDTF.

This chain joins TRBV6-1 and TRBJ1-2; D unclear. Trimming removed 4 bases from V and 5 bases from J, with 11 bases in between. The CDR3 consists of 13 residues. CDR1 is MNHNS, CDR2 SASEGT, per germline. CDR3 DNA sequence: TGTGCCAGCAGTGCGGGGAAAGGGTATGGCTACACCTTC. Encoded protein: CASSAGKGYGYTF.

The chain combines TRBV11-2 with TRBJ2-1, with D maybe TRBD1 (6 bases). The length of the CDR3 is 15 residues. Germline values: CDR1 SGHAT, CDR2 FQNNGV. Between the trimmed V and J ends, which lost 6 bases and 8 bases, there was a span of 20 bases. CDR3 sequence (DNA): TGTGCCAGCAGGGGTCTATGGGACACCTCCCATGAGCAGTTCTTC. Translating it yields CASRGLWDTSHEQFF. Complete variable domain (other parts from reference TRBV11-2 and TRBJ2-1): EAGVAQSPRYKIIEKRQSVAFWCNPISGHATLYWYQQILGQGPKLLIQFQNNGVVDDSQLPKDRFSAERLKGVDSTLKIQPAKLEDSAVYLCASRGLWDTSHEQFFGPGTRLTVL.

V and J are TRBV7-2 and TRBJ1-2, with D perhaps TRBD1 (5 bases). V was pared by 0 bases and J by 7 bases, with 12 bases between. The germline gives CDR1 SGHTA, CDR2 FQGNSA. The CDR3 sequence is 14 residues long. CDR3 protein: CASSLATAPGGYTF. As DNA, the CDR3 is TGTGCCAGCAGCTTAGCGACAGCGCCGGGTGGCTACACCTTC.

In DNA, the CDR3 is TGTGCCAGCTCACAAAATACAGGAGCTCAAGAGACCCAGTACTTC. The encoded protein is CASSQNTGAQETQYF. The V call is TRBV18, the J call TRBJ2-5; D is possibly TRBD1 (5 bases). Per the germline V gene, CDR1 is KGHSH and CDR2 is LQKENI. The CDR3 contains 15 residues. V was pared by 4 bases and J by 2 bases, with 14 bases between.

This chain connects TRBV7-2 to TRBJ1-1, with TRBD1 matching 7 bases. J was trimmed by 12 bases and V by 4 bases; bases with no gene match: 14. Germline V gene lookup returns CDR1 SGHTA and CDR2 FQGNSA. CDR3 size: 14 residues. CDR3 amino acids: CASSSVGQAVGTFF. CDR3 bases: TGTGCCAGCAGCTCCGTCGGACAGGCCGTAGGTACTTTCTTT.

This chain connects TRBV7-3 to TRBJ2-3, with TRBD2 as a possible D gene (5 bases). V lost 4 bases, J lost 3 bases, and 8 bases lay in between. Looked up from germline, CDR1 is SGHTA and CDR2 is FQGTGA. There are 13 residues in the CDR3. The DNA of the CDR3 is TGTGCCAGCAGCTCGGACTGGACAGATACGCAGTATTTT. Translating it yields CASSSDWTDTQYF.